Here is one T cell receptor beta chain with its context. Methods used by the authors: Reference gene primer amplification gave nucleated cell count estimates. TCRdb's copy holds only in-frame clones and misses some; the assay was immunoSEQ multiplex PCR. V and J calls and clone size are given by that table; D and trimming were obtained from the DNA. The sample has 140,000 to 150,000 clones, approximately 88% seen once. This sample is drawn from a study of blood T cell repertoires in COVID-19. Across the study: Acute and convalescent COVID-19 specimens originated in the United States, Italy and Spain. T cells, B-cell-depleted T cells, or PBMCs provided the cDNA or gDNA that served as material.

Clinical history reported by participants formed the basis on which cohorts were assigned. The sequence derives from a woman in her thirties with acute COVID-19. Sequenced sample: PBMCs or T cells enriched from blood (not recorded which).

The CDR3 sequence: CAISDSTRVNYGYTF. The CDR3 nucleotides read TGTGCCATCAGTGACAGTACCAGGGTCAACTATGGCTACACCTTC. The chain is built from TRBV10-3 and TRBJ1-2; possible D gene TRBD1, 5 bases. V was cut by 3 bases and J by 2 bases, with 13 bases left in between. Germline V gene sequence: CDR1 ENHRY, CDR2 SYGVKD. The CDR3 spans 15 residues.